Listed here is a single TCR beta chain. This sample stems from a study of blood T cell repertoires in COVID-19. On the study more broadly: Samples taken during acute and convalescent COVID-19 were collected in the United States, Italy and Spain. T cells, B-cell-depleted T cells, or PBMCs supplied cDNA or gDNA.

In the study's own analysis: Reference gene primer amplification gave nucleated cell count estimates. TCRdb keeps only in-frame clones here, not all; method: immunoSEQ multiplex PCR. That table is the source of V, J and clone size, and D and trimming were worked out from the DNA. The sample has about 290,000 clones; around 86% are singletons. CDR1 LNHDA and CDR2 SQIVND come from the germline V gene (reference sequence). The ends lost 5 bases at V and 4 bases at J; junction bases unmatched: 8. CDR3 length: 15 residues. This TCR was recovered from a woman aged 40 to 49 who had recovered from COVID-19. This rearrangement joins TRBV19 to TRBJ1-1, with TRBD1 matching over 9 bases. The sequencing input was peripheral blood. The CDR3 bases are TGTGCCAGTAGTCCCGGGACAGGGTGGAGCACTGAAGCTTTCTTT. Its protein product is CASSPGTGWSTEAFF. Looking up the rest from reference TRBV19 and TRBJ1-1 gives the full variable domain: DGGITQSPKYLFRKEGQNVTLSCEQNLNHDAMYWYRQDPGQGLRLIYYSQIVNDFQKGDIAEGYSVSREKKESFPLTVTSAQKNPTAFYLCASSPGTGWSTEAFFGQGTRLTVV.